Presented here are 31 T cell receptor beta chains from one specimen sequenced in a study of breast tumors, draining lymph nodes, adjacent tissues. Breast cancer patients provided tissue from their axillary draining lymph nodes. TCRdb re-called the multiplex PCR reads with MiXCR, one entry per CDR3 protein. Altogether approximately 200,000 distinct CDR3 sequences are present, approximately 30% being singletons, with the ten largest covering about 4.3%. Sequencing used axillary lymph node tissue. Receptors were obtained from a female donor with breast cancer. Some clones in this sample may be carry-over from other donors' samples.

At least ten counts were recorded for this clonotype. The chain recombines TRBV7-3 with TRBJ2-7; 7 bases line up with TRBD2. There are 15 residues in the CDR3. The trim removed 2 bases at V and 7 bases at J, leaving 11 bases unmatched. Germline assignment: CDR1 SGHTA and CDR2 FQGTGA. The CDR3 sequence: CASSLQASGAGEQYF. Written as DNA, the CDR3 is TGTGCCAGCAGCTTACAGGCCAGCGGGGCCGGGGAGCAGTACTTC.

This clonotype was observed many times. CDR3 amino acids: CASSDNGRGLFGYTF. Written as DNA, the CDR3 is TGTGCCAGTAGTGATAATGGGAGGGGGCTTTTTGGCTACACCTTC. The chain combines TRBV19 with TRBJ1-2; 7 positions agree with TRBD1. The CDR3 has 15 residues. The ends lost 5 bases at V and 7 bases at J; junction bases unmatched: 13. Germline V gives CDR1 LNHDA, CDR2 SQIVND (reference sequence).

As for this clonotype: The missing conserved phenylalanine or tryptophan at the end of this CDR3 makes a read error likely. The DNA is left out, because the CDR3 cannot be placed on it with certainty; the CDR3 is given as TCRdb lists it. This CDR3 reads CASSDSIY. V is TRBV6-4 and J is TRBJ1-6. Germline-derived CDR1 and CDR2 are MRHNA and SNTAGT. The CDR3 is 8 residues long, ends included.

This clonotype was recorded many times. The V and J genes are TRBV5-1 and TRBJ2-3; D is tentatively TRBD1 or TRBD2 (5 bases each). Trimming removed 0 bases at V and 3 bases at J, with 8 bases between. Per germline, CDR1 SGHRS and CDR2 YFSETQ. The CDR3 runs 14 residues. DNA of the CDR3: TGCGCCAGCAGCTTGGTGGGGGTGACAGATACGCAGTATTTT. Amino acids: CASSLVGVTDTQYF.

This clonotype was counted at least ten times. This chain uses TRBV19 with TRBJ2-3; no clear D. The germline V gene encodes CDR1 LNHDA and CDR2 SQIVND (reference sequence). V was trimmed by 4 bases and J by 3 bases, leaving 8 bases between them. The CDR3 is 13 amino acids. CDR3 loop: CASSTPGTDTQYF. In DNA form, the CDR3 reads TGTGCCAGTAGTACCCCGGGTACAGATACGCAGTATTTT.

There are many counts of this clonotype. V is TRBV6-5 and J is TRBJ2-5; D not certain. V was trimmed by 6 bases and J by 6 bases, leaving 8 bases between them. From germline, CDR1 is MNHEY and CDR2 SVGAGI. The length of the CDR3 is 11 residues. The DNA of the CDR3 is TGTGCCAGCAGGAGCTTACAGACCCAGTACTTC. Residues: CASRSLQTQYF.

At least ten counts were recorded for this clonotype. The chain couples TRBV11-2 to TRBJ2-7; TRBD2 matches at 9 bases. The germline CDR1 and CDR2 sequences are SGHAT and FQNNGV. There are 16 residues in the CDR3. The V gene end was trimmed by 2 bases and the J gene end by 7 bases; junction bases not matched to a gene: 12. DNA for the CDR3: TGTGCCAGCAGCTTATTAGCGGGAGAGTCAACGGGTGAGCAGTACTTC. Its protein is CASSLLAGESTGEQYF. The entire variable domain, with the rest obtained from reference TRBV11-2 and TRBJ2-7, is as follows: EAGVAQSPRYKIIEKRQSVAFWCNPISGHATLYWYQQILGQGPKLLIQFQNNGVVDDSQLPKDRFSAERLKGVDSTLKIQPAKLEDSAVYLCASSLLAGESTGEQYFGPGTRLTVT.

At least ten counts were recorded for this clonotype. The chain combines TRBV5-6 with TRBJ1-2, with TRBD1 identical over 7 bases. Trimming at V came to 4 bases and at J to 3 bases, leaving 12 bases not matched to a gene. The CDR3 contains 16 residues. Germline loops: CDR1 SGHDT, CDR2 YYEEEE. CDR3 protein: CASSRVGPGGYYGYTF. DNA for the CDR3: TGTGCCAGCAGCCGGGTCGGTCCAGGGGGGTACTATGGCTACACCTTC. Filled out from reference TRBV5-6 and TRBJ1-2, the complete variable domain reads DAGVTQSPTHLIKTRGQQVTLRCSPKSGHDTVSWYQQALGQGPQFIFQYYEEEERQRGNFPDRFSGHQFPNYSSELNVNALLLGDSALYLCASSRVGPGGYYGYTFGSGTRLTVV.

This clonotype was recorded many times. This chain links TRBV6-1 with TRBJ2-7; weak D call: TRBD2 (6 bases). Germline V lookup: CDR1 MNHNS, CDR2 SASEGT. V was pared by 0 bases and J by 1 base, with 10 bases between. CDR3 length equals 15 residues. The chain's CDR3 is CASSEALAHSYEQYF. CDR3 DNA sequence: TGTGCCAGCAGTGAAGCCCTAGCGCATTCCTACGAGCAGTACTTC.

The table lists this clonotype with many counts. The chain has TRBV20-1 and TRBJ2-7; D is unresolved. The CDR3 covers 13 residues. From germline, CDR1 is DFQATT and CDR2 SNEGSKA (reference sequence). The V end lost 3 bases, the J end lost 1 base, and 10 bases lay between the germline ends. The CDR3 sequence is CSARVRASYEQYF. CDR3 in DNA: TGCAGTGCTAGGGTAAGGGCATCCTACGAGCAGTACTTC.

This clonotype showed up many times. This chain connects TRBV6-6 to TRBJ2-3, with TRBD2 matching over 12 bases. Per germline, CDR1 MNHNY and CDR2 SVGAGI (reference sequence). The V and J ends lost 5 bases and 10 bases, in that order; junction bases with no gene match: 13. There are 16 residues in the CDR3. CDR3 coding DNA: TGTGCCAGCAGTCAGACCCTAGCGGGAGGGCCAGGGTCGCAGTATTTT. It translates to CASSQTLAGGPGSQYF.

This chain connects TRBV29-1 to TRBJ2-5; D is unresolved. V dropped 5 bases and J dropped 0 bases, with 10 bases sitting between them. Germline CDR1 and CDR2: SQVTM and ANQGSEA. The CDR3 runs 13 residues. The CDR3 reads CSVFGRDQETQYF. The CDR3 region has the DNA TGCAGCGTTTTTGGCCGTGACCAAGAGACCCAGTACTTC.

A note on this clonotype: Germline is not matched at one junction end, which may reflect a read error. The chain links TRBV12-3 or TRBV12-4 to TRBJ2-2, with 8 bases lining up with TRBD2. There are 15 residues in the CDR3. CDR3 sequence reads: CASSHSGSGTGGLFF. The DNA for the CDR3 is TGTGCCAGCAGCCACAGCGGGAGCGGCACCGGGGGGCTGTTTTTT.

This clonotype was found many times. The V and J genes are TRBV5-4 and TRBJ2-5; D perhaps matches TRBD2 (6 bases). V dropped 4 bases and J dropped 1 base, with 11 bases sitting between them. This CDR3 has 14 amino acids. In germline, CDR1 is SGHNT, CDR2 YYREEE (reference sequence). The CDR3 loop reads CASSQTSAQETQYF. The CDR3 nucleotides are TGTGCCAGCAGCCAGACTAGTGCCCAAGAGACCCAGTACTTC.

This clonotype was seen only once. A much larger clone lies a single base off, so this may be a read error. The V call is TRBV11-2, the J call TRBJ2-1; 10 bases are shared with TRBD2. Germline assignment: CDR1 SGHAT and CDR2 FQNNGV. After removal of 6 bases from V and 5 bases from J, the junction contained 7 bases not matched to a gene. The CDR3 consists of 15 residues. CDR3 residues: CASRPLAGANNEQFF. CDR3 nucleotide sequence: TGTGCCAGCAGACCTCTAGCGGGAGCAAACAATGAGCAGTTCTTC. The full variable domain, completed using reference TRBV11-2 and TRBJ2-1, is EAGVAQSPRYKIIEKRQSVAFWCNPISGHATLYWYQQILGQGPKLLIQFQNNGVVDDSQLPKDRFSAERLKGVDSTLKIQPAKLEDSAVYLCASRPLAGANNEQFFGPGTRLTVL.

The J gene is TRBJ2-3, the V gene TRBV7-4; 15 nucleotides align to TRBD2. The CDR3 is made up of 18 amino acids. Germline trimming cut 5 bases from V and 4 bases from J; bases unmatched to any gene: 10. CDR1 SGHVT and CDR2 SQSDAQ come from the germline V gene. Here the CDR3 reads CASSIGLAGGPIADTQYF. The CDR3 DNA is TGTGCCAGCAGCATCGGACTAGCGGGGGGGCCCATCGCAGATACGCAGTATTTT. Drawing the rest from reference TRBV7-4 and TRBJ2-3, the complete variable domain is GAGVSQSPRYKVAKRGRDVALRCDSISGHVTLYWYRQTLGQGSEVLTYSQSDAQRDKSGRPSGRFSAERPERSVSTLKIQRTEQGDSAVYLCASSIGLAGGPIADTQYFGPGTRLTVL.

The J gene is TRBJ2-1, the V gene TRBV3-1, with 14 nucleotides matching TRBD2. V was clipped by 5 bases and J by 5 bases; unmatched bases: 8. Per the germline V gene, CDR1 is LGHDT and CDR2 is YNNKEL (reference sequence). The CDR3 runs to 17 residues. In DNA, the CDR3 is TGTGCCAGCAGCAAGACTAGCGGGGGGGCTTCCAACAATGAGCAGTTCTTC. Protein: CASSKTSGGASNNEQFF.

J is TRBJ1-6 and V is TRBV25-1, with 9 bases fitting TRBD1. From germline, CDR1 is MGHDK and CDR2 SYGVNS. The CDR3 consists of 16 residues. The CDR3 sequence: CARDTNTGTGNSPLHF. The CDR3 DNA reads TGTGCTAGAGATACTAATACCGGGACAGGGAATTCACCCCTCCACTTT.

The rearrangement uses TRBV7-2 and TRBJ2-3, with 8 bases matching TRBD2. CDR3 length: 14 amino acids. Germline assignment: CDR1 SGHTA and CDR2 FQGNSA. J lost 11 bases, V lost 3 bases, and 10 bases had no gene match. CDR3 in DNA: TGTGCCAGCAGCTTTAGCGGGATTGACAATGAGCAGTATTTT. Amino acids: CASSFSGIDNEQYF.

This clonotype was seen at least ten times. V is TRBV5-1 and J is TRBJ2-7, with TRBD2 matching over 7 bases. The CDR3 has 16 amino acids. Germline-derived CDR1 and CDR2 are SGHRS and YFSETQ. The ends lost 4 bases at V and 3 bases at J; junction bases unmatched: 13. Written as DNA, the CDR3 is TGCGCCAGCAGCCCGGGGGGAGAAATTAGGTACTACGAGCAGTACTTC. Translation gives CASSPGGEIRYYEQYF.

For this clonotype: A read error is possible here, since a much larger clone lies one base away. The genes are TRBV30 and TRBJ1-2, with 10 bases aligning to TRBD1. The CDR3 runs to 13 residues. V shed 2 bases and J 6 bases; nucleotides not matched to a gene: 3. Germline CDR1 reads GTSNPN; CDR2 reads SVGIG (reference sequence). In DNA form, the CDR3 reads TGTGCCTGGAGTAGGGGACAGGGGAATGGCTACACCTTC. It translates to CAWSRGQGNGYTF.

This chain joins TRBV5-4 and TRBJ2-5, with 9 positions matching TRBD2. Germline V gives CDR1 SGHNT, CDR2 YYREEE (reference sequence). Trimming removed 4 bases from V and 3 bases from J; junction bases left unmatched: 7. The CDR3 runs 15 residues. The DNA for the CDR3 is TGTGCCAGCAGCGGCGGCCCTAGCGGGAAAGAGACCCAGTACTTC. This codes for CASSGGPSGKETQYF.

This clonotype has at least ten counts. This chain links TRBV12-3 or TRBV12-4 with TRBJ1-5; D is unclear. Trimming took off 4 bases at V and 3 bases at J, with 7 bases between the two ends. The length of the CDR3 is 13 residues. For the CDR3, the DNA is TGTGCCAGCAGTTGGAGAGACAATCAGCCCCAGCATTTT. Protein sequence: CASSWRDNQPQHF.

This clonotype was detected ten times or more. J is TRBJ2-7 and V is TRBV6-5, with D perhaps TRBD1 (7 bases). Germline V gene lookup returns CDR1 MNHEY and CDR2 SVGAGI. Deletions cut 6 bases from V and 7 bases from J, with 19 bases between. The CDR3 covers 14 residues. CDR3 DNA: TGTGCCAGCAGGCCCAGCCTGACAGGGACTGAGCAGTACTTC. Protein product: CASRPSLTGTEQYF.

The chain couples TRBV7-9 to TRBJ2-1, with 9 nucleotides matching TRBD2. The CDR3 has 17 residues. V shed 5 bases, J shed 2 bases, and the junction held 10 bases outside the gene matches. Germline CDR1 reads SEHNR; CDR2 reads FQNEAQ (reference sequence). The CDR3 protein is CASSQKEAGGPYNEQFF. In DNA, the CDR3 is TGTGCCAGCAGCCAAAAAGAGGCGGGGGGGCCCTACAATGAGCAGTTCTTC.

This clonotype was counted at least ten times. This CDR3 reads CSATEGAWYQETQYF. CDR3 DNA: TGCAGCGCTACAGAGGGGGCCTGGTACCAAGAGACCCAGTACTTC. The rearrangement uses TRBV29-1 and TRBJ2-5; 7 nucleotides match TRBD1. Germline loops: CDR1 SQVTM, CDR2 ANQGSEA. The CDR3 covers 15 residues. The trim removed 7 bases at V and 0 bases at J, leaving 11 bases unmatched. Supplemented by reference TRBV29-1 and TRBJ2-5, the full variable domain reads SAVISQKPSRDICQRGTSLTIQCQVDSQVTMMFWYRQQPGQSLTLIATANQGSEATYESGFVIDKFPISRPNLTFSTLTVSNMSPEDSSIYLCSATEGAWYQETQYFGPGTRLLVL.

There are many counts of this clonotype. This rearrangement joins TRBV11-2 to TRBJ1-4, with TRBD1 as a possible D gene (6 bases). V was trimmed by 5 bases and J by 7 bases, leaving 17 bases between them. The germline gives CDR1 SGHAT, CDR2 FQNNGV. The CDR3 contains 15 residues. Written as DNA, the CDR3 is TGTGCCAGCAGCCTTACAAGGGGGGGCGCTGAAAAACTGTTTTTT. This encodes CASSLTRGGAEKLFF.

At least ten counts were recorded for this clonotype. This sequence joins TRBV7-8 and TRBJ2-1; 10 bases match TRBD2. Germline V CDR1 and CDR2: SGHVS, FQNEAQ. Trimming at V came to 4 bases and at J to 4 bases, leaving 7 bases not matched to a gene. The CDR3 runs to 16 residues. The CDR3 region has the DNA TGTGCCAGCAGCTGGTTAGCGGGAGGTGGGTACAATGAGCAGTTCTTC. This gives the protein CASSWLAGGGYNEQFF.

On this clonotype itself: This may be a read error: a much more frequent sequence differs by one nucleotide. The chain recombines TRBV5-1 with TRBJ1-3, with D tentatively TRBD1 (6 bases). This CDR3 spans 14 amino acids. Deletions cut 6 bases from V and 4 bases from J, with 14 bases between. The germline V gene has CDR1 SGHRS and CDR2 YFSETQ. The CDR3: CASKGGVSGNTIYF. The CDR3 region has the DNA TGCGCCAGCAAGGGGGGAGTCTCCGGAAACACCATATATTTT.

There are many counts of this clonotype. The chain uses TRBV2 and TRBJ2-5; 7 bases fit TRBD1. CDR1 SNHLY and CDR2 FYNNEI come from the germline V gene. With 5 bases clipped from V and 1 base from J, the junction kept 4 bases outside the gene matches. CDR3 length equals 14 residues. In nucleotides, the CDR3 is TGTGCCAGCAGTCCCGGGACAGCCCAAGAGACCCAGTACTTC. Amino acid sequence: CASSPGTAQETQYF. Full variable domain (missing parts from reference TRBV2 and TRBJ2-5): EPEVTQTPSHQVTQMGQEVILRCVPISNHLYFYWYRQILGQKVEFLVSFYNNEISEKSEIFDDQFSVERPDGSNFTLKIRSTKLEDSAMYFCASSPGTAQETQYFGPGTRLLVL.

A note on this clonotype: Being one base from a much bigger clone, this may be a read error. The conserved phenylalanine or tryptophan is not found at the CDR3 terminus, so this likely reflects a read error. The chain carries TRBV4-1 and TRBJ2-7, with D maybe TRBD1 (5 bases). The CDR3 covers 14 residues. Germline V gene data show CDR1 as MGHRA and CDR2 as YSYEKL. V was cut by 0 bases and J by 7 bases, with 13 bases left in between. CDR3 residues: CASSQDWGGPEQYP. The CDR3 DNA reads TGCGCCAGCAGCCAAGATTGGGGCGGTCCGGAGCAGTACCCC.